This T cell receptor beta chain was retrieved from a study of blood T cell repertoires in COVID-19. Turning to the study itself: Whether acute or convalescent, the COVID-19 samples came from the United States, Italy and Spain. Nucleic acid was either cDNA or gDNA, and it came from T cells, B-cell-depleted T cells, or PBMCs.

As handled by the study authors: Reference gene primer amplification in the assay estimated nucleated cell counts. Assay used: immunoSEQ multiplex PCR; TCRdb lists only in-frame clones, some missing. From that table come the V and J calls and clone size; the DNA was used to work out D and trimming. The top ten hold approximately 2% of the sample, which has roughly 120,000 clones, less than 90% seen once. Material for sequencing was peripheral blood. The TCR comes from a man in his 70s with acute or convalescent COVID-19.

The CDR3 region is CASRQTNYGYTF. In DNA, the CDR3 is TGTGCCAGCCGACAGACTAACTATGGCTACACCTTC. The chain combines TRBV19 with TRBJ1-2; D perhaps matches TRBD1 (5 bases). V lost 9 bases and J 0 bases, leaving 8 bases between the germline ends. CDR3 length equals 12 residues. Germline CDR1 LNHDA, CDR2 SQIVND (reference sequence).